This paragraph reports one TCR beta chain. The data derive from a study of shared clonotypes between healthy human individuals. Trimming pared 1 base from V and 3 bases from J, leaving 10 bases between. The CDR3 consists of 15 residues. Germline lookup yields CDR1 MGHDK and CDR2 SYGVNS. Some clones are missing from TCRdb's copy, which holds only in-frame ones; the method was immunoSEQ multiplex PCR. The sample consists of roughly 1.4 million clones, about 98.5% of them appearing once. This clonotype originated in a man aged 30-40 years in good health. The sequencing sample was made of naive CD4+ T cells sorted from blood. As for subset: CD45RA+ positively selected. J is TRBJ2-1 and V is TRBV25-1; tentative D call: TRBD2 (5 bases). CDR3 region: CASSELTGSYNEQFF. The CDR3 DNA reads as TGTGCCAGCAGTGAATTAACGGGGAGCTACAATGAGCAGTTCTTC.